Shown below are 2 T cell receptor beta chains from a single sample sequenced in a study of blood T cell repertoires in COVID-19. This table comes from immunoSEQ multiplex PCR, and its TCRdb copy is limited to in-frame clones, with some not included. This sample has about 300,000 clones, with 70% to 85% found just once. Sequenced sample: peripheral blood. The source of these receptors is a human donor with COVID-19, enrolled during active disease. The donor label of this sample is uncertain.

This sequence joins TRBV28 and TRBJ2-7, with 7 bases lining up with TRBD2. The CDR3 consists of 15 residues. Germline-derived CDR1 and CDR2 are MDHEN and SYDVKM. V trimming: 5 bases; J trimming: 2 bases; junction bases outside the gene matches: 9. CDR3 DNA: TGTGCCAGCAGTACCCCCCCAGGGAGGGCCTACGAGCAGTACTTC. Amino acids: CASSTPPGRAYEQYF.

J is TRBJ2-7 and V is TRBV2; 7 bases are shared with TRBD1. The CDR3 contains 13 residues. CDR1 is SNHLY, CDR2 FYNNEI, per germline. The V segment lost 5 bases and the J segment 2 bases; nucleotides outside the gene matches: 3. The CDR3 reads CASSPGTAYEQYF. The DNA of the CDR3 is TGTGCCAGCAGTCCCGGGACAGCCTACGAGCAGTACTTC.